Following are 17 T cell receptor beta chains from one sample sequenced in a study of blood T cell repertoires in COVID-19. Sequenced by immunoSEQ multiplex PCR; TCRdb stores in-frame clones only, minus some. The sample lists about 160,000 clones; approximately 84% were seen once. The sequenced material came from peripheral blood. These receptors came from a man in his forties with acute or convalescent COVID-19.

V is TRBV7-2 and J is TRBJ1-2; D unclear. V gave up 1 base and J gave up 3 bases, with 9 bases separating them. CDR1 is SGHTA and CDR2 is FQGNSA in the germline V gene. The CDR3 extends over 14 amino acids. The DNA for the CDR3 is TGTGCCAGCAGCTTAGTGGGCAGCTACTATGGCTACACCTTC. Translating it yields CASSLVGSYYGYTF. The variable domain in full, completed from reference TRBV7-2 and TRBJ1-2, reads GAGVSQSPSNKVTEKGKDVELRCDPISGHTALYWYRQSLGQGLEFLIYFQGNSAPDKSGLPSDRFSAERTGGSVSTLTIQRTQQEDSAVYLCASSLVGSYYGYTFGSGTRLTVV.

The chain employs TRBV3-1 (or the pseudogene TRBV3-2) and TRBJ2-1, with TRBD1 identical over 9 bases. Germline V CDR1 and CDR2: LGHDT, YNNKEL (reference sequence). V lost 1 base to trimming and J lost 13 bases; unmatched junction nucleotides: 5. CDR3 length equals 13 residues. The CDR3 sequence is CASSQGGQGTQFF. The DNA of the CDR3 is TGTGCCAGCAGCCAAGGGGGACAGGGTACACAGTTCTTC.

The DNA for the CDR3 is TGTGCCAGCAGCCTCCAGGGGGCTCCTGGAAACACCATATATTTT. Protein sequence: CASSLQGAPGNTIYF. This chain links TRBV7-6 with TRBJ1-3; 8 bases are shared with TRBD1. V shed 5 bases, J shed 2 bases, and the junction held 5 bases outside the gene matches. Germline CDR1 reads SGHVS; CDR2 reads FNYEAQ. The CDR3 length is 15 residues.

This chain connects TRBV6-1 to TRBJ1-1, with D uncertain. The CDR3 sequence is 15 residues long. Trimming shortened V by 3 bases and J by 2 bases, and 13 bases separated the two germline ends. The germline V gene encodes CDR1 MNHNS and CDR2 SASEGT. The CDR3 loop is CASSEVQTGNTEAFF. The CDR3 region has the DNA TGTGCCAGCAGTGAGGTTCAGACGGGAAACACTGAAGCTTTCTTT.

V and J are TRBV18 and TRBJ2-1; the match to TRBD1 covers 9 bases. V lost 5 bases, J lost 4 bases, and 3 bases stayed unmatched. Looked up from germline, CDR1 is KGHSH and CDR2 is LQKENI. This CDR3 spans 14 amino acids. The CDR3, as DNA: TGTGCCAGCTCATCCGGACAGGGGTACAATGAGCAGTTCTTC. It is translated as CASSSGQGYNEQFF.

This clone was seen only once. The chain links TRBV12-5 to TRBJ2-1; possibly TRBD2 for D (5 bases). V was cut by 5 bases and J by 4 bases, with 15 bases left in between. CDR1 LGHNT and CDR2 FRNRAP come from the germline V gene. The CDR3 runs 15 residues. The CDR3 DNA follows: TGTGCTAGTGGTCCCCCGGGGAACCCATACAATGAGCAGTTCTTC. Translated: CASGPPGNPYNEQFF.

The rearrangement joins TRBV14 to TRBJ1-5, with D possibly matching TRBD1 (5 bases). The CDR3 has 15 amino acids. V gave up 2 bases and J gave up 4 bases, with 12 bases separating them. Germline V gene sequence: CDR1 SGHDN, CDR2 FVKESK. The CDR3 loop is CASSQSQGTNQPQHF. CDR3 bases: TGTGCCAGCAGCCAATCTCAGGGAACAAATCAGCCCCAGCATTTT.

The CDR3 coding sequence is TGTGCCAGCAGCTTTGAGAGGGCGACTGAAGCTTTCTTT. Encoded protein: CASSFERATEAFF. The chain employs TRBV5-4 and TRBJ1-1; D unclear. Germline-derived CDR1 and CDR2 are SGHNT and YYREEE (reference sequence). V gave up 2 bases and J gave up 5 bases, with 10 bases separating them. This CDR3 is 13 amino acids long.

The rearrangement joins TRBV10-3 to TRBJ2-3, with TRBD2 identical over 7 bases. The V segment lost 6 bases and the J segment 6 bases; nucleotides outside the gene matches: 3. Germline V CDR1 and CDR2: ENHRY, SYGVKD. This CDR3 region has 12 residues. CDR3 protein: CAIRAGDDTQYF. CDR3 nucleotide sequence: TGTGCCATCAGGGCGGGGGACGATACGCAGTATTTT.

The chain is built from TRBV2 and TRBJ2-7, with D possibly matching TRBD2 (6 bases). V lost 2 bases and J 3 bases, leaving 17 bases between the germline ends. CDR1 is SNHLY and CDR2 is FYNNEI in the germline V gene. The CDR3 extends over 16 amino acids. CDR3 residues: CASSESSGSGYYEQYF. CDR3 sequence (DNA): TGTGCCAGCAGTGAATCTTCAGGTAGCGGTTACTACGAGCAGTACTTC.

This chain connects TRBV7-8 to TRBJ1-2; 7 nucleotides agree with TRBD1. Germline-derived CDR1 and CDR2 are SGHVS and FQNEAQ. Trimming at V came to 5 bases and at J to 3 bases, leaving 9 bases not matched to a gene. CDR3 length equals 15 residues. The CDR3 DNA follows: TGTGCCAGCAGCGATCCAGACAGGGTCGACTATGGCTACACCTTC. Its protein product is CASSDPDRVDYGYTF. The variable domain in full, completed from reference TRBV7-8 and TRBJ1-2, reads GAGVSQSPRYKVAKRGQDVALRCDPISGHVSLFWYQQALGQGPEFLTYFQNEAQLDKSGLPSDRFFAERPEGSVSTLKIQRTQQEDSAVYLCASSDPDRVDYGYTFGSGTRLTVV.

The rearrangement joins TRBV4-2 to TRBJ2-1; 8 positions agree with TRBD2. The V gene's germline CDR1 is LGHNA and CDR2 YNFKEQ. This CDR3 has 17 residues. The trim removed 4 bases at V and 2 bases at J, leaving 10 bases unmatched. CDR3 nucleotide sequence: TGTGCCAGCAGCCCGGGCGGTCTAGCGGGCACCTACAATGAGCAGTTCTTC. Translating gives CASSPGGLAGTYNEQFF.

The chain employs TRBV9 and TRBJ1-1; no clear D gene. The V gene's germline CDR1 is SGDLS and CDR2 YYNGEE. The CDR3 has 12 amino acids. Trimming took 3 bases from V and 7 from J, leaving 10 bases between them. Here the CDR3 reads CASSGPTGEAFF. The CDR3 DNA is TGTGCCAGCAGCGGACCGACGGGTGAAGCTTTCTTT.

The gene calls are TRBV3-1 (or the pseudogene TRBV3-2) and TRBJ1-1; D is uncertain. Trimming removed 0 bases from V and 1 base from J, with 9 bases in between. The CDR3 totals 15 residues. Germline CDR1 reads LGHDT; CDR2 reads YNNKEL (reference sequence). This chain's CDR3 is CASSQELTENTEAFF. In nucleotides, the CDR3 is TGTGCCAGCAGCCAAGAGTTGACTGAGAACACTGAAGCTTTCTTT.

The V call is TRBV19, the J call TRBJ2-7, with 9 bases lining up with TRBD1. This CDR3 contains 15 residues. Trimming took 5 bases from V and 1 from J; bases not matched to a gene: 6. The germline V gene encodes CDR1 LNHDA and CDR2 SQIVND (reference sequence). The CDR3 region is CASSPGQGLSYEQYF. DNA of the CDR3: TGTGCCAGTAGTCCCGGACAGGGGTTATCCTACGAGCAGTACTTC.

This chain links TRBV9 with TRBJ1-3; 8 nucleotides align to TRBD1. This CDR3 has 16 residues. V dropped 5 bases and J dropped 0; count of bases not matched to a gene: 7. CDR1 SGDLS and CDR2 YYNGEE come from the germline V gene. CDR3 coding DNA: TGTGCCAGCAGGTCCGGGACAGGAGACTCTGGAAACACCATATATTTT. This translates into CASRSGTGDSGNTIYF.

V usage is TRBV5-4 and J usage is TRBJ2-2; tentatively, D is TRBD1 (6 bases). The germline CDR1 and CDR2 sequences are SGHNT and YYREEE (reference sequence). This CDR3 has 13 amino acids. V gave up 4 bases and J gave up 7 bases, with 11 bases separating them. The CDR3 region has the DNA TGTGCCAGCAGCACTACAGGGATCGGGGAGCTGTTTTTT. Protein: CASSTTGIGELFF.